A single sample is the source of the 22 T cell receptor beta chains below, sequenced in a study of metastatic and nonmetastatic thyroid tumors. From the PCR reads, TCRdb re-called clones with MiXCR. The data show about 92,000 clones, about 15% seen once. None of the patients had undergone any treatment ahead of thyroid surgery. The sequenced material came from blood. These TCRs come from a female donor with papillary thyroid cancer or a benign thyroid nodule (not recorded which). Some clones in this sample may be carry-over from other donors' samples.

In the case of this clone: It may be a read error: a sequence one base away is much more abundant. The genes are TRBV4-2 and TRBJ1-2; D perhaps matches TRBD1 (6 bases). The germline gives CDR1 LGHNA, CDR2 YNFKEQ. The CDR3 extends over 14 amino acids. In nucleotides, the CDR3 is TGTGCCAGCAGCCCTAGAGGGGGTAACTATTGCTACACCTTC. Amino acid sequence: CASSPRGGNYCYTF.

This clone has more than one count but fewer than ten. The V gene is TRBV12-3 or TRBV12-4, the J gene TRBJ1-1; no firm D call. The V end lost 7 bases, the J end lost 2 bases, and 20 bases lay between the germline ends. The CDR3 totals 16 residues. Here the CDR3 reads CASIPGLGRNNTEAFF. In nucleotides, the CDR3 is TGTGCCAGCATTCCCGGCCTCGGACGGAACAACACTGAAGCTTTCTTT.

As regards this clone: A much larger clonotype is one base distant, so this may be a read error. The J gene is TRBJ2-3, the V gene TRBV20-1; D possibly corresponds to TRBD1 (5 bases). Germline V CDR1 and CDR2: DFQATT, SNEGSKA (reference sequence). Trimming stripped 4 bases from V and 2 bases from J, with 19 bases between. The CDR3 runs to 16 residues. This chain's CDR3 is CSAIDPRQGPTDTQYF. The CDR3 region has the DNA TGCAGTGCTATAGATCCACGGCAGGGTCCCACAGATACGCAGTATTTT.

This clone occurred many times. The genes are TRBV18 and TRBJ2-5, with D tentatively TRBD2 (6 bases). The V end was cut by 4 bases, the J end by 5 bases, with 14 bases between. The CDR3 extends over 14 amino acids. Germline CDR1 is KGHSH and CDR2 is LQKENI. CDR3 in DNA: TGTGCCAGCTCACTATCAGGAGGAGGGGAGACCCAGTACTTC. As protein: CASSLSGGGETQYF. Looking up the rest from reference TRBV18 and TRBJ2-5 gives the full variable domain: NAGVMQNPRHLVRRRGQEARLRCSPMKGHSHVYWYRQLPEEGLKFMVYLQKENIIDESGMPKERFSAEFPKEGPSILRIQQVVRGDSAAYFCASSLSGGGETQYFGPGTRLLVL.

This clone appeared many times. The V gene is TRBV20-1, the J gene TRBJ2-1; TRBD2 matches at 7 bases. With V trimmed by 3 bases and J by 14 bases, 16 bases remained unmatched. Germline lookup yields CDR1 DFQATT and CDR2 SNEGSKA (reference sequence). CDR3 length equals 14 residues. CDR3 loop: CSARPGSGDSLEFF. The CDR3 DNA reads TGCAGTGCTAGGCCGGGGAGCGGGGACTCCCTTGAGTTCTTC.

This clone was detected only once. This may come from a read error, since a much larger clone is one base off. The chain employs TRBV5-1 and TRBJ1-1, with a weak D call TRBD1 (6 bases). Looked up from germline, CDR1 is SGHRS and CDR2 is YFSETQ. V was cut by 1 base and J by 2 bases, with 12 bases left in between. The CDR3 runs to 15 residues. CDR3 sequence: CASSLTPGHNTEAFF. CDR3 coding DNA: TGCGCCAGCAGCTTGACCCCGGGACACAACACTGAAGCTTTCTTT.

This chain uses TRBV2 with TRBJ2-1; maybe TRBD1 (5 bases). The CDR3 has 14 residues. V lost 2 bases and J 7 bases, leaving 12 bases between the germline ends. Germline V gene data show CDR1 as SNHLY and CDR2 as FYNNEI. CDR3 amino acids: CASSEIQGRNEQFF. The CDR3 DNA is TGTGCCAGCAGTGAAATTCAGGGCCGTAATGAGCAGTTCTTC.

The table lists this clone with many counts. The chain employs TRBV6-1 and TRBJ1-5; perhaps TRBD1 as D (5 bases). The CDR3 extends over 17 amino acids. V lost 4 bases and J 0 bases, leaving 16 bases between the germline ends. Germline loops: CDR1 MNHNS, CDR2 SASEGT. The CDR3 DNA is TGTGCCAGCAGTGCCCCGGCCGGGGGGAATAGCAATCAGCCCCAGCATTTT. The encoded protein is CASSAPAGGNSNQPQHF.

This clone was seen at least ten times. This sequence joins TRBV30 and TRBJ1-6, with a tentative D call TRBD1 (5 bases). CDR1 and CDR2 from the germline V gene are GTSNPN and SVGIG (reference sequence). This CDR3 comprises 15 residues. V gave up 4 bases and J gave up 11 bases, with 21 bases separating them. The CDR3 here is CAWTRDGGGRAPLHF. The CDR3 coding sequence is TGTGCCTGGACGAGAGATGGGGGTGGTAGGGCACCCCTCCACTTT.

There are a few counts of this clone. Other DNA sequences in the sample encode the same CDR3. The chain links TRBV7-3 to TRBJ2-3, with TRBD2 matching over 9 bases. This CDR3 spans 15 amino acids. Germline CDR1 and CDR2: SGHTA and FQGTGA. The junction had 14 bases not matched to a gene; V was cut back by 4 bases and J by 12 bases. This CDR3 is CASSSTGGAGGAQYF. The DNA for the CDR3 is TGTGCCAGCAGCTCCACCGGCGGGGCGGGGGGGGCACAGTATTTT.

The chain has TRBV6-1 and TRBJ2-7; TRBD1 is a possible D gene (5 bases). Germline CDR1 MNHNS, CDR2 SASEGT. CDR3 size: 13 residues. The ends were cut back, 7 bases at V and 2 bases at J, with 12 bases in the middle. The CDR3, as DNA: TGTGCCAGCAAGGTCAGGGTTACCTACGAGCAGTACTTC. Translating it yields CASKVRVTYEQYF.

This clone was picked up many times. One end of the junction is discordant with germline, which a read error may explain. The J gene is TRBJ2-1, the V gene TRBV7-6, with 9 nucleotides matching TRBD1. This CDR3 is built from 15 residues. CDR1 is SGHVS, CDR2 FNYEAQ, per germline. The CDR3 nucleotides read TGTGCCAGCAGCTTAGGGGGACAGGGATTCAATAAGCAGTTCTTC. This encodes CASSLGGQGFNKQFF.

This clone was observed many times. The rearrangement links TRBV18 to TRBJ2-3; 7 bases align to TRBD1. The CDR3 has 15 residues. Germline V CDR1 and CDR2: KGHSH, LQKENI. The V gene end was trimmed by 2 bases and the J gene end by 4 bases; junction bases not matched to a gene: 6. CDR3 amino acids: CASSPVPGQSDTQYF. The CDR3 DNA sequence: TGTGCCAGCTCACCAGTCCCGGGACAGTCAGATACGCAGTATTTT.

This clone has at least ten counts. The chain is built from TRBV5-1 and TRBJ2-2; D remains unclear. Germline lookup yields CDR1 SGHRS and CDR2 YFSETQ. The V and J ends lost 8 bases and 4 bases respectively, with 9 bases between them. The CDR3 length is 12 residues. CDR3 in DNA: TGCGCCAGTCGATCTTTCACCGGGGAGCTGTTTTTT. It is translated as CASRSFTGELFF.

This clone was seen many times. This rearrangement joins TRBV3-1 to TRBJ1-6; tentative D call: TRBD1 (5 bases). Trimming took 8 bases from V and 10 from J, leaving 15 bases between them. This CDR3 comprises 13 residues. The germline V gene encodes CDR1 LGHDT and CDR2 YNNKEL (reference sequence). The CDR3 protein is CASGGGLGSPLHF. CDR3 sequence (DNA): TGTGCCAGCGGGGGAGGGCTGGGCTCACCCCTCCACTTT.

In this sample, this clone turned up many times. The chain has TRBV10-3 and TRBJ2-2, with TRBD2 as a possible D gene (5 bases). This CDR3 region has 14 residues. Germline V gene data show CDR1 as ENHRY and CDR2 as SYGVKD. V dropped 4 bases and J dropped 1 base, with 7 bases sitting between them. The CDR3 nucleotides are TGTGCCATCAGTGTAGGAGGGAACACCGGGGAGCTGTTTTTT. It specifies CAISVGGNTGELFF.

The chain is built from TRBV28 and TRBJ1-2, with a tentative D call TRBD1 (6 bases). Trimming removed 2 bases at V and 7 bases at J, with 17 bases between. The CDR3 has 15 amino acids. Germline lookup yields CDR1 MDHEN and CDR2 SYDVKM. The CDR3 sequence: CASSLNGDWGAGYTF. The CDR3 DNA is TGTGCCAGCAGTTTAAACGGGGACTGGGGGGCTGGCTACACCTTC.

This clone was found a few times. The chain joins TRBV5-1 to TRBJ2-5; 9 nucleotides match TRBD1. J lost 1 base, V lost 3 bases, and 4 bases had no gene match. The CDR3 runs to 15 residues. Germline V lookup: CDR1 SGHRS, CDR2 YFSETQ. CDR3 protein: CASSSQTGGQETQYF. Here the CDR3 DNA reads TGCGCCAGCAGCTCCCAGACAGGGGGCCAAGAGACCCAGTACTTC.

This sequence joins TRBV7-8 and TRBJ2-5, with a weak D call TRBD2 (6 bases). Germline V gene lookup returns CDR1 SGHVS and CDR2 FQNEAQ. The CDR3 contains 14 residues. The V and J ends lost 5 bases and 3 bases respectively, with 13 bases between them. This chain's CDR3 is CASSVRGSEETQYF. In nucleotides, the CDR3 is TGTGCCAGCAGCGTACGGGGGTCGGAAGAGACCCAGTACTTC.

The chain joins TRBV20-1 to TRBJ1-1, with D possibly TRBD1 on 6 matching bases. The CDR3 totals 15 residues. Germline V gene sequence: CDR1 DFQATT, CDR2 SNEGSKA (reference sequence). Trimming cost V 3 bases and J 0 bases, with 14 bases left between them. In DNA form, the CDR3 reads TGCAGTGCTAGTCAGCAGGGGAATGTGAACACTGAAGCTTTCTTT. Its protein is CSASQQGNVNTEAFF.

This clone has at least ten counts. A read error may produce the germline difference seen at one junction end. The sample contains more than one DNA sequence encoding this CDR3. The genes are TRBV6-2 or TRBV6-3 and TRBJ2-3; 9 positions agree with TRBD2. The CDR3 is 15 residues long. CDR1 MNHEY and CDR2 SVGEGT come from the germline V gene. The CDR3 DNA reads as TGTGCCAGCAGTCGCCCCGGGACTAGCAGAGATACGCAGTATTTT. Translated, it gives CASSRPGTSRDTQYF.

This clone was detected ten times or more. The rearrangement links TRBV7-3 to TRBJ2-7; D possibly matches TRBD1 or TRBD2 (6 bases each). Germline loops: CDR1 SGHTA, CDR2 FQGTGA. The V and J ends lost 5 bases and 4 bases respectively, with 15 bases between them. CDR3 size: 14 residues. CDR3 sequence (DNA): TGTGCCAGCAGCCCTCGCGGGACACATTACGAGCAGTACTTC. Translating it yields CASSPRGTHYEQYF.